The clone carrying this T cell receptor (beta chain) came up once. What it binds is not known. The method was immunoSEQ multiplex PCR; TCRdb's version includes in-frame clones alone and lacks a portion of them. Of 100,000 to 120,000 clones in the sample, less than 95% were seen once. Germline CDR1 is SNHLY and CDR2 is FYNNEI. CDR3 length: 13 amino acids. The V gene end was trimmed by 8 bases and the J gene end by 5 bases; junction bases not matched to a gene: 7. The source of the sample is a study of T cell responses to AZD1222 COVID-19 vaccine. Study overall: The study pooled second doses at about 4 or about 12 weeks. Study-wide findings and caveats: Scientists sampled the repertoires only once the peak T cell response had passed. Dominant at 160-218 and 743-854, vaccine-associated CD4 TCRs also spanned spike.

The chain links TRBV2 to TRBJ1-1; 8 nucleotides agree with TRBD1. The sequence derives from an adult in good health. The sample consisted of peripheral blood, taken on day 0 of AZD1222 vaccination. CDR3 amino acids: CASHGQGGTEAFF. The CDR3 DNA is TGTGCCAGCCACGGACAGGGTGGGACTGAAGCTTTCTTT.